The source of this T cell receptor beta chain is a study of shared clonotypes between healthy human individuals. Overall study context: There were three CD4 naive, three CD4 memory, two CD8 naive and one CD8 memory plates per donor. General study points: The naive CD4 repertoires of a few donors were compared, and around 4.9% of clonotypes were shared. Though the depth was large, rarefaction showed that sorted-subset sequencing was incomplete. Limited genetic and exposure-history diversity came from having few donors.

Only CD45RO-negative cells positively selected for CCR7 counted as naive CD8 cells, so terminally differentiated effector memory CD45RA+ cells were excluded. This CDR3 is built from 14 residues. Germline loops: CDR1 SGHRS, CDR2 YFSETQ. V was shortened by 3 bases and J by 0 bases, with 10 bases between the two germline ends. Sequencing was performed with immunoSEQ multiplex PCR; in TCRdb, only in-frame clones are kept and a portion is missing. The sample yields about 2.1 million clones, 90% to 95% seen once. As concerns this clone: Its antigen is unidentified.

Material for sequencing was naive CD8+ T cells from PBMCs. The chain recombines TRBV5-1 with TRBJ2-7; D uncertain. This TCR was recovered from a man aged 18 to 30 in good health. Some clones in this sample may be carry-over from other donors' samples. This chain's CDR3 is CASSSLGPSYEQYF. The CDR3 DNA reads TGCGCCAGCAGCTCCCTGGGTCCCTCCTACGAGCAGTACTTC.